The clone carrying this T cell receptor (beta chain) was seen repeatedly, ten times or more. For donors with ophthalmopathy, the disease showed moderate-to-severe activity, reached CAS ≥3 and NOSPECS ≥4, and had lasted under 3 months. The CDR3 extends over 14 amino acids. Germline assignment: CDR1 KGHDR and CDR2 SFDVKD. V lost 3 bases and J 6 bases, leaving 13 bases between the germline ends. This record comes from a study of Graves' ophthalmopathy and Graves' hyperthyroidism. In the study overall: Peripheral blood was collected at initial diagnosis, before any treatment.

RNA served as the template for amplifying TCR beta CDR3 regions. First-round RT-PCR relied on HTBI primers, and a second-round multiplex PCR came next. In TCRdb, the multiplex PCR reads were re-called with MiXCR into one record per CDR3 protein. The sample comprises about 220,000 distinct CDR3 sequences, 20% to 25% of which are singletons, and roughly 39% rests with the top ten. This TCR was recovered from a woman aged 45-65 years with Graves' ophthalmopathy. The J gene is TRBJ1-2, the V gene TRBV24-1, with a weak D call TRBD1 (6 bases). The source material was peripheral blood. CDR3 region: CATSDINREDGYTF. The CDR3 coding sequence is TGTGCCACCAGTGATATAAACAGGGAGGATGGCTACACCTTC.